The entry below gives a single T cell receptor beta chain sequence along with its context. The antigen remains unidentified. V lost 7 bases to trimming and J lost 1 base, with 14 bases between them. CDR3 length: 14 residues. Looked up from germline, CDR1 is SGHAT and CDR2 is FQDESV (reference sequence). The sample originates from a study of shared clonotypes between healthy human individuals. Sequencing was performed with immunoSEQ multiplex PCR; in TCRdb, only in-frame clones are kept and a portion is missing. The sample carries some 500,000 clones, about 80% recorded once. Whole-study results and caveats: Exclusively blood specimens were collected; tissue repertoires likely differ.

This TCR was recovered from a woman in her thirties or forties in good health. Some clones in this sample may be carry-over from other donors' samples. The sequenced material came from PBMCs. The chain has TRBV11-1 and TRBJ2-7; tentative D call: TRBD1 (6 bases). The CDR3 nucleotides are TGTGCCAGCACCCTGTCCGGGACATCCTACGAGCAGTACTTC. Amino acids: CASTLSGTSYEQYF.